The 22 T cell receptor beta chains reported below all come from one sample, sequenced in a study of T cells in Graves' hyperthyroidism and ophthalmopathy. Amplification yielded TCR beta CDR3 regions, with RNA transcripts as the source. An initial round of RT-PCR targeting the TCR CDR3 relied on the HTBI primer set. Each CDR3 protein is one row after TCRdb ran MiXCR on the multiplex PCR reads. The sample holds 490,000 or so distinct CDR3 sequences, about 46% seen once. Sequences were obtained from peripheral blood or thyroid tissue (not recorded which). The receptors come from an adult woman with Graves' disease, either hyperthyroidism or ophthalmopathy (not recorded which).

This clonotype was picked up many times. This chain links TRBV10-3 with TRBJ1-1; D is undetermined. The V and J ends lost 4 bases and 1 base respectively, with 4 bases between them. This CDR3 is built from 12 residues. Germline V gene data show CDR1 as ENHRY and CDR2 as SYGVKD. CDR3 in amino acids: CAISGGNTEAFF. CDR3 sequence (DNA): TGTGCCATCAGTGGGGGGAACACTGAAGCTTTCTTT.

There are many counts of this clonotype. The V and J genes are TRBV5-6 and TRBJ1-3; a possible D gene is TRBD1 (5 bases). Germline loops: CDR1 SGHDT, CDR2 YYEEEE. Trimming removed 0 bases at V and 4 bases at J, with 11 bases between. The CDR3 has 15 amino acids. The CDR3 DNA follows: TGTGCCAGCAGCTTGGTTGGAGGGGACGGAAACACCATATATTTT. Protein: CASSLVGGDGNTIYF.

This clonotype was detected ten times or more. CDR3 amino acids: CASSSAELAETQYF. The CDR3 DNA follows: TGTGCCAGCAGCAGCGCGGAGCTCGCAGAGACCCAGTACTTC. The chain recombines TRBV27 with TRBJ2-5; D remains unclear. Deletions cut 6 bases from V and 4 bases from J, with 15 bases between. The CDR3 runs 14 residues. Germline V CDR1 and CDR2: MNHEY, SMNVEV (reference sequence).

Regarding this clonotype: A read error is likely, as this CDR3 ends without the conserved phenylalanine or tryptophan. The DNA of the CDR3 is TGTGCCAGCAACTCAGGAGGGAGATTCTATGGCTACACCTGC. It yields the protein CASNSGGRFYGYTC. This chain joins TRBV9 and TRBJ1-2; D gene unclear. The CDR3 spans 14 residues. The V and J ends lost 6 bases and 4 bases respectively, with 16 bases between them. Germline V gene data show CDR1 as SGDLS and CDR2 as YYNGEE.

In the case of this clonotype: This CDR3 fails to terminate in the conserved phenylalanine or tryptophan, so it likely reflects a read error. Here the CDR3 DNA reads TGTGCCAGCAGTTACTCGCGAGGGCAAGGTGAAAAACTGTTTTCT. Its protein is CASSYSRGQGEKLFS. The chain joins TRBV6-5 to TRBJ1-4; D not certain. The CDR3 covers 15 residues. V was clipped by 0 bases and J by 7 bases, with 12 bases between them. CDR1 and CDR2 from the germline V gene are MNHEY and SVGAGI.

This chain joins TRBV20-1 and TRBJ2-3, with 7 bases lining up with TRBD2. V was clipped by 3 bases and J by 2 bases; unmatched bases: 5. This CDR3 is 14 amino acids long. Germline CDR1 and CDR2: DFQATT and SNEGSKA (reference sequence). CDR3 sequence reads: CSASTSVNTDTQYF. The CDR3 DNA reads as TGCAGTGCTAGTACTAGCGTAAACACAGATACGCAGTATTTT.

The chain combines TRBV9 with TRBJ1-1; D remains unclear. The V gene lost 0 bases and the J gene lost 5 bases, with 8 bases spanning the gap. The CDR3 sequence is 13 residues long. Germline values: CDR1 SGDLS, CDR2 YYNGEE. This CDR3 is CASSVASQTEAFF. The DNA for the CDR3 is TGTGCCAGCAGCGTAGCTAGCCAAACTGAAGCTTTCTTT.

The J gene is TRBJ2-2, the V gene TRBV2, with D hard to call. CDR1 is SNHLY, CDR2 FYNNEI, per germline. Trimming removed 10 bases from V and 5 bases from J, with 8 bases in between. The CDR3 extends over 11 amino acids. CDR3 nucleotides: TGTGCCATCAGCATGACCGGGGAGCTGTTTTTT. Residues: CAISMTGELFF. Drawing the rest from reference TRBV2 and TRBJ2-2, the complete variable domain is EPEVTQTPSHQVTQMGQEVILRCVPISNHLYFYWYRQILGQKVEFLVSFYNNEISEKSEIFDDQFSVERPDGSNFTLKIRSTKLEDSAMYFCAISMTGELFFGEGSRLTVL.

This clonotype has ten or more counts. The chain combines TRBV25-1 with TRBJ1-5; TRBD1 is a possible D gene (5 bases). Trimming pared 3 bases from V and 5 bases from J, leaving 8 bases between. The CDR3 consists of 13 residues. CDR1 and CDR2 from the germline V gene are MGHDK and SYGVNS. CDR3 DNA sequence: TGTGCCAGCAGTGAGCGGGGGTATCAGCCCCAGCATTTT. The encoded protein is CASSERGYQPQHF. Combining the CDR3 with reference TRBV25-1 and TRBJ1-5 gives the whole variable domain EADIYQTPRYLVIGTGKKITLECSQTMGHDKMYWYQQDPGMELHLIHYSYGVNSTEKGDLSSESTVSRIRTEHFPLTLESARPSHTSQYLCASSERGYQPQHFGDGTRLSIL.

This clonotype occurred once. The CDR3 end shows no conserved phenylalanine or tryptophan, and so a read error is likely. The rearrangement joins TRBV19 to TRBJ2-7, with 9 bases matching TRBD2. The V gene's germline CDR1 is LNHDA and CDR2 SQIVND (reference sequence). This CDR3 has 12 residues. Losses at the gene ends were 5 bases for V and 9 bases for J; bases not matched to a gene: 5. The CDR3 protein is CASSRPAGGQYT. CDR3 bases: TGTGCCAGTAGTCGTCCAGCGGGAGGGCAGTACACC.

This clonotype was counted between two and nine times. The chain combines TRBV10-3 with TRBJ1-5; D not certain. V lost 10 bases, J lost 9 bases, and 19 bases lay in between. Germline values: CDR1 ENHRY, CDR2 SYGVKD. The CDR3 loop spans 13 amino acids. CDR3 residues: CATSEDNAVPQHF. The CDR3 bases are TGTGCCACCTCTGAAGACAACGCGGTGCCCCAGCATTTT.

The V and J genes are TRBV6-2 or TRBV6-3 and TRBJ2-3; D is possibly TRBD2 (6 bases). CDR1 MNHEY and CDR2 SVGEGT come from the germline V gene. Between the trimmed V and J ends, which lost 6 bases and 5 bases, there was a span of 21 bases. The CDR3 covers 16 residues. CDR3 region: CASRSMGGVEVDTQYF. CDR3 nucleotides: TGTGCCAGCAGGAGCATGGGAGGAGTGGAGGTAGATACGCAGTATTTT.

This clonotype occurred many times. The V call is TRBV19, the J call TRBJ2-7; 7 positions agree with TRBD1. Losses at the gene ends were 5 bases for V and 0 bases for J; bases not matched to a gene: 4. The CDR3 has 14 residues. Germline lookup yields CDR1 LNHDA and CDR2 SQIVND (reference sequence). The CDR3 protein is CASSQGVSSYEQYF. DNA for the CDR3: TGTGCCAGTAGTCAGGGGGTCTCCTCCTACGAGCAGTACTTC.

The sample holds many counts of this clonotype. The CDR3 region has the DNA TGTGCCAGCAGTGCCACAAACAACCAAGAGACCCAGTACTTC. Translating it yields CASSATNNQETQYF. This chain links TRBV12-3 or TRBV12-4 with TRBJ2-5; no clear D. V lost 5 bases, J lost 0 bases, and 10 bases lay in between. This CDR3 is 14 amino acids long.

V gene TRBV5-1 combines with J gene TRBJ2-2, with D uncertain. Trimming pared 4 bases from V and 6 bases from J, leaving 10 bases between. The germline V gene has CDR1 SGHRS and CDR2 YFSETQ. This CDR3 has 13 amino acids. CDR3 region: CASSPLVPGELFF. Here the CDR3 DNA reads TGCGCCAGCAGCCCTCTCGTTCCCGGGGAGCTGTTTTTT.

The V and J genes are TRBV29-1 and TRBJ2-2; 8 bases are a match to TRBD1. With V trimmed by 3 bases and J by 3 bases, 6 bases remained unmatched. Germline V CDR1 and CDR2: SQVTM, ANQGSEA. This CDR3 is 15 amino acids long. The CDR3 loop reads CSVDLLGQDTGELFF. In DNA form, the CDR3 reads TGCAGCGTTGATTTACTGGGACAGGACACCGGGGAGCTGTTTTTT.

V usage is TRBV7-8 and J usage is TRBJ1-6; D unresolved. Germline CDR1 is SGHVS and CDR2 is FQNEAQ. Trimming stripped 1 base from V and 7 bases from J, with 11 bases between. The CDR3 is made up of 15 amino acids. Written as DNA, the CDR3 is TGTGCCAGCAGCTTAGAGTGGGCCGTGAATTCACCCCTCCACTTT. The encoded protein is CASSLEWAVNSPLHF.

The chain recombines TRBV5-1 with TRBJ1-5; perhaps TRBD1 as D (5 bases). V gave up 1 base and J gave up 2 bases, with 10 bases separating them. The CDR3 loop spans 15 amino acids. Germline V gives CDR1 SGHRS, CDR2 YFSETQ. Here the CDR3 reads CASSLTGPGNQPQHF. DNA of the CDR3: TGCGCCAGCAGCTTGACGGGACCAGGCAATCAGCCCCAGCATTTT.

This clonotype was counted many times. The rearrangement joins TRBV5-1 to TRBJ2-2; a possible D gene is TRBD1 (5 bases). Trimming shortened V by 0 bases and J by 4 bases, and 10 bases separated the two germline ends. CDR3 size: 15 residues. Germline loops: CDR1 SGHRS, CDR2 YFSETQ. For the CDR3, the DNA is TGCGCCAGCAGCTTGGTTCAGGGCAGCACCGGGGAGCTGTTTTTT. Protein product: CASSLVQGSTGELFF.

This clonotype has more than one count but fewer than ten. V usage is TRBV6-5 and J usage is TRBJ2-2; possible D gene TRBD2, 7 bases. The ends were cut back, 5 bases at V and 5 bases at J, with 15 bases in the middle. Germline CDR1 MNHEY, CDR2 SVGAGI. This CDR3 has 15 residues. CDR3 loop: CASSARGDITGELFF. CDR3 sequence (DNA): TGTGCCAGCAGTGCCCGGGGGGACATTACCGGGGAGCTGTTTTTT.

This chain uses TRBV7-9 with TRBJ1-5; the D is unclear. This CDR3 spans 12 amino acids. Looked up from germline, CDR1 is SEHNR and CDR2 is FQNEAQ (reference sequence). V lost 5 bases and J lost 11, with 13 bases in between. The CDR3 here is CASSPHLGAQHF. CDR3 nucleotide sequence: TGTGCCAGCAGCCCCCATTTAGGAGCCCAGCATTTT.

This clonotype was counted at least ten times. The chain combines TRBV2 with TRBJ1-2, with 7 bases aligning to TRBD1. CDR1 and CDR2 from the germline V gene are SNHLY and FYNNEI. CDR3 length: 13 residues. Unmatched junction bases numbered 6, after V lost 5 bases and J lost 6 bases. CDR3 in DNA: TGTGCCAGCAGTCCAACAGGGGATGATGGCTACACCTTC. Its translation: CASSPTGDDGYTF.